This T cell receptor beta chain was profiled in a study of shared clonotypes between healthy human individuals (dated by TCRdb to about 2020). Context from the whole study: The cohort comprised a couple of women and a few men aged 18 to 49 years. Blood TCR repertoires of about 5 healthy adults were deeply sequenced to estimate repertoire size and the extent of clonotype sharing between individuals. To increase sequencing depth and limit assay-specific biases, different laboratories used diverse techniques to prepare libraries and sequence TCR repertoires. Per donor, three plates each were used for CD4 naive and CD4 memory, two for CD8 naive, and one for CD8 memory. Per donor, leukapheresis produced somewhere between about 0.8 and 9 billion PBMCs. The paper as a whole reports these results and caveats: Incomplete sequencing was indicated by rarefaction of sorted-subset datasets, despite the large sequencing depth. About 5% of naive CD4, more than 3% of naive CD8, 2.3% of memory CD4, and 0.4% of memory CD8 clonotypes were shared across a few donors. Because the study included only a small number of donors, the genetic and exposure-history diversity represented was limited. Higher generation probabilities were observed for clonotypes shared by all four sorted-subset donors than for non-shared clonotypes. Sampling was restricted to blood, and TCR repertoires in tissues likely differ from the TCR repertoires found in blood. Based on pairwise subsampling, the degree of clonotype sharing among donors was expected to be affected by sequencing depth. Estimated clonotype richness was generally larger for naive than for memory subsets.

From the cysteine through the phenylalanine, the CDR3 covers 16 amino acids. Only the CDR3 DNA stays, 48 bases, in frame from base 1. V is cut by 3 bases and J by 2 bases, and the space between the germline ends is 16 bases. The germline V gene yields SGDLS for CDR1 and YYNGEE for CDR2. Points on this clone: What this receptor recognizes is not known. Per-nucleotide qualities are absent, and no much larger clonotype sits a single base away.

TCR CDR3 regions were amplified from genomic DNA by multiplex PCR using the deep immunoSEQ assay. Extracted genomic DNA from each cell subset was spread evenly across all wells of several immunoSEQ 96-well plates, with each plate serving as a replicate. Each replicate PCR for sorted subsets received around 200 ng genomic DNA, equal to roughly 33,000 T cell genomes. Purified libraries were quantified with a Qubit 3.0 fluorometer, sized on a Bioanalyzer 2100, and re-quantified with the KAPA Library Quantification kit. Every immunoSEQ 96-well plate was sequenced on a dedicated single-read 150-cycle Illumina NextSeq 550 flow cell. Per the original workflow: Because the immunoSEQ output included only junctional sequences and no quality scores, the filtering could not be the same as the filtering used for full-length reads. Sequences were annotated with PyIR, a Python wrapper for IgBLAST v1.9, and V/J genes and CDR3 were assigned using IMGT germline references. Any read was removed if the V/J assignment was weak (E-value above 1e-6), the CDR3 was missing, or the read contained stop codons, out-of-frame junctions, or ambiguous translated residues. V3J clonotypes were defined as sequences sharing the same inferred V gene, J gene, and CDR3 amino acid sequence. Percentage overlap between repertoires was computed as shared unique clonotypes divided by the size of the smaller repertoire. Repertoire richness was assessed with RTK rarefaction, the Chao1 estimator, and Recon v2.1 estimates of unobserved clonotypes. Generation probabilities were computed with OLGA for all TCRbeta clonotypes obtained by the gDNA method from a handful of donors. TCRdb provides this immuneACCESS table in a form limited to in-frame rearrangements. Some clones are lacking; in checked studies, under half of them reflect an unresolved V gene, and why the rest are absent is not known. The DNA was the basis for D and trimming; V, J and clone size are from that table. This sample holds under 1,900,000 clones; approximately 98.5% were observed only once. Roughly 0.35% of the sample is held by the ten biggest clonotypes.

The donors were healthy, HIV-negative adults who had no recently reported acute infections or vaccinations. Every donor was a Caucasian adult living in Nashville, Tennessee, USA. CD4+ T cells were enriched by magnetic negative selection; naive cells were then positively selected on CD45RA, and the negative fraction formed the memory subset. Blood was obtained by leukapheresis, after which PBMCs were separated by Ficoll-Histopaque density gradient centrifugation and cryopreserved in liquid nitrogen vapor phase. Purity and quantity of every magnetically sorted T cell population were checked by analytical flow cytometry. Genomic DNA was isolated from every sorted fraction and measured by UV absorbance on a Nanodrop 2000c.

The origin of this receptor is a man aged 30 to 45 in good health. Sequencing was performed on naive CD4+ T cells sorted from blood. The cell subset or site label, read with the paper, signifies: CD45RA+ positively selected. Rearrangement joined TRBV9 to TRBJ2-3; the D segment could be TRBD2, given 5 matching bases. CDR3 loop: CASSASTNLFTDTQYF. The DNA sequence follows: TGTGCCAGCAGCGCCTCGACTAACCTCTTCACAGATACGCAGTATTTT.